These 31 T cell receptor beta chains were all obtained from the same sample, sequenced in a study of identical twins. A single record per CDR3 protein comes from TCRdb applying MiXCR to the 5' RACE reads. Found here are some 710,000 distinct CDR3 sequences, 6% to 6.5% of them singletons; the top ten hold under 2%. Sequencing input: naive T cells sorted from blood. The receptor source for this set is a man between 18 and 29 years old in good health.

This clonotype has a count of ten or more. The chain employs TRBV12-3 or TRBV12-4 and TRBJ2-7; 12 bases are shared with TRBD2. CDR3 length: 15 residues. V shed 3 bases, J shed 6 bases, and the junction held 6 bases outside the gene matches. The CDR3 loop reads CASSLATSGRGEQYF. CDR3 DNA sequence: TGTGCCAGCAGTTTGGCGACTAGCGGGAGAGGCGAGCAGTACTTC.

This CDR3 reads CASSGQGFSGANVLTF. The DNA of the CDR3 is TGTGCCAGCAGTGGACAGGGGTTCTCTGGGGCCAACGTCCTGACTTTC. This chain joins TRBV6-1 and TRBJ2-6; 8 bases fit TRBD1. Germline V CDR1 and CDR2: MNHNS, SASEGT. The junction had 2 bases not matched to a gene; V was cut back by 4 bases and J by 0 bases. The CDR3 covers 16 residues.

This clonotype was counted a few times. This chain joins TRBV6-2 or TRBV6-3 and TRBJ1-3, with 9 nucleotides matching TRBD1. This CDR3 is built from 17 residues. Looked up from germline, CDR1 is MNHEY and CDR2 is SVGEGT. The junction had 11 bases not matched to a gene; V was cut back by 4 bases and J by 4 bases. This CDR3 is CASSSPRTGERGNTIYF. The CDR3 DNA sequence: TGTGCCAGCAGTTCACCCCGGACAGGGGAGCGCGGAAACACCATATATTTT.

This clonotype was seen many times. This rearrangement joins TRBV5-5 to TRBJ2-7; D not resolved. CDR3 length equals 13 residues. CDR1 SGHKS and CDR2 YYEKEE come from the germline V gene (reference sequence). Trimming left V 3 bases short and J 1 base short, with 8 bases between. CDR3 sequence reads: CASSSTQSYEQYV. The CDR3 nucleotides read TGTGCCAGCAGCTCCACCCAGTCCTACGAGCAGTACGTC.

This clonotype was counted ten times or more. The chain recombines TRBV4-3 with TRBJ1-4; no clear D. V dropped 0 bases and J dropped 7 bases, with 15 bases sitting between them. Germline loops: CDR1 LGHNA, CDR2 YSLEER. The CDR3 totals 16 residues. The DNA for the CDR3 is TGCGCCAGCAGCCAAGAAGTAGGGAACCGGCGTGAAAAACTGTTTTTT. As protein: CASSQEVGNRREKLFF.

This rearrangement joins TRBV9 to TRBJ1-2; 11 bases fit TRBD1. V shed 3 bases, J shed 4 bases, and the junction held 2 bases outside the gene matches. The CDR3 loop spans 14 amino acids. CDR1 and CDR2 (germline): SGDLS, YYNGEE. As DNA, the CDR3 is TGTGCCAGCAGCGCGGGACAGGGGGTCTATGGCTACACCTTC. Its protein product is CASSAGQGVYGYTF.

This clonotype has ten or more counts. V is TRBV20-1 and J is TRBJ2-1; 7 bases are shared with TRBD2. The trim removed 2 bases at V and 3 bases at J, leaving 4 bases unmatched. CDR3 length equals 14 residues. Germline CDR1 reads DFQATT; CDR2 reads SNEGSKA (reference sequence). The CDR3 DNA reads TGCAGTGCTAGACCGGGACTAATCTACAATGAGCAGTTCTTC. It specifies CSARPGLIYNEQFF.

This clonotype was observed a few times. CDR3 nucleotide sequence: TGCGCCAGCAGCTTGAAGGGACAGGGGATTGGGGCTGAAGCTTTCTTT. This sequence encodes CASSLKGQGIGAEAFF. This chain uses TRBV5-1 with TRBJ1-1; TRBD1 agrees at 10 bases. Germline trimming cut 1 base from V and 6 bases from J; bases unmatched to any gene: 9. The CDR3 runs 16 residues. The V gene's germline CDR1 is SGHRS and CDR2 YFSETQ.

This chain connects TRBV11-3 to TRBJ2-7, with 8 bases that match TRBD1. The germline CDR1 and CDR2 sequences are SGHNT and YENEEA. The V and J ends lost 5 bases and 4 bases, in that order; junction bases with no gene match: 10. The CDR3 has 15 residues. The CDR3: CASSNSPRGPYEQYV. DNA for the CDR3: TGTGCCAGCAGCAACTCTCCCAGGGGGCCGTACGAGCAGTACGTC.

This clonotype occurred many times. The chain couples TRBV28 to TRBJ2-1; weak D call: TRBD2 (6 bases). The germline CDR1 and CDR2 sequences are MDHEN and SYDVKM. The CDR3 covers 12 residues. Trimming took 3 bases from V and 10 from J, leaving 10 bases between them. The CDR3 loop is CASSFPSEEQFF. Written as DNA, the CDR3 is TGTGCCAGCAGTTTCCCTAGCGAAGAGCAGTTCTTC.

This clonotype was recorded many times. The rearrangement uses TRBV15 and TRBJ1-1; D might be TRBD1 (5 bases). CDR1 LNHNV and CDR2 YYDKDF come from the germline V gene (reference sequence). The CDR3 consists of 15 residues. With 0 bases removed from V and 4 bases from J, the gap between germline ends came to 12 bases. CDR3 sequence: CATSRDPGGSTEAFF. In DNA, the CDR3 is TGTGCCACCAGCAGAGATCCTGGGGGGAGCACTGAAGCTTTCTTT. The variable domain in full, with the rest retrieved from reference TRBV15 and TRBJ1-1, is DAMVIQNPRYQVTQFGKPVTLSCSQTLNHNVMYWYQQKSSQAPKLLFHYYDKDFNNEADTPDNFQSRRPNTSFCFLDIRSPGLGDTAMYLCATSRDPGGSTEAFFGQGTRLTVV.

This clonotype has just a few counts. V and J are TRBV20-1 and TRBJ2-2; the match to TRBD2 covers 7 bases. The CDR3 is made up of 14 amino acids. Unmatched junction bases numbered 1, after V lost 3 bases and J lost 0 bases. Germline assignment: CDR1 DFQATT and CDR2 SNEGSKA (reference sequence). The CDR3 coding sequence is TGCAGTGCTAGTGCGGGGGCGAACACCGGGGAGCTGTTTTTT. Its translation is CSASAGANTGELFF.

This clonotype was seen more than once but under ten times. V gene TRBV7-9 combines with J gene TRBJ1-5; D possibly corresponds to TRBD1 (5 bases). The CDR3 has 15 residues. V lost 5 bases and J 6 bases, leaving 17 bases between the germline ends. Germline CDR1 SEHNR, CDR2 FQNEAQ (reference sequence). The CDR3 DNA follows: TGTGCCAGCAGCCCCGGACGGGACCTCTCTCAGCCCCAGCATTTT. Its translation is CASSPGRDLSQPQHF.

This clonotype showed up many times. V usage is TRBV29-1 and J usage is TRBJ2-3, with a tentative D call TRBD2 (5 bases). The germline gives CDR1 SQVTM, CDR2 ANQGSEA. CDR3 length: 10 residues. The V end was cut by 6 bases, the J end by 8 bases, with 9 bases between. CDR3 loop: CSVSRATQYF. For the CDR3, the DNA is TGCAGCGTGTCGAGGGCTACGCAGTATTTT.

Ten or more counts support this clonotype. V gene TRBV20-1 combines with J gene TRBJ2-7, with D uncertain. Germline CDR1 reads DFQATT; CDR2 reads SNEGSKA (reference sequence). Trimming removed 6 bases from V and 3 bases from J, with 15 bases in between. The CDR3 consists of 13 residues. The CDR3 region has the DNA TGCAGTGCCCCATCCGTAGGCTACTACGAGCAGTACTTC. The encoded protein is CSAPSVGYYEQYF.

This clonotype was counted ten times or more. The V gene is TRBV11-2, the J gene TRBJ2-5; D gene ambiguous. V was shortened by 0 bases and J by 1 base, with 9 bases between the two germline ends. Germline V gene sequence: CDR1 SGHAT, CDR2 FQNNGV. This CDR3 is built from 15 residues. CDR3 nucleotide sequence: TGTGCCAGCAGCTTAGAGGCAGTCAGCCAAGAGACCCAGTACTTC. Protein product: CASSLEAVSQETQYF.

This clonotype has at least ten counts. CDR3 in amino acids: CASSAGLAGVEQRQFF. CDR3 coding DNA: TGTGCCAGCAGCGCCGGACTAGCGGGAGTTGAACAGAGGCAGTTCTTC. The V call is TRBV9, the J call TRBJ2-1; 13 nucleotides match TRBD2. The length of the CDR3 is 16 residues. Trimming removed 3 bases from V and 12 bases from J; junction bases left unmatched: 12. Germline values: CDR1 SGDLS, CDR2 YYNGEE.

As for this clonotype: Relative to the germline gene, one junction end is altered; a read error may explain this. The V and J genes are TRBV15 and TRBJ2-5; D is unresolved. Germline lookup yields CDR1 LNHNV and CDR2 YYDKDF (reference sequence). The length of the CDR3 is 11 residues. CDR3 sequence: CATSNQGTQYF. The CDR3 region has the DNA TGTGCCACCAGCAACCAAGGGACCCAGTACTTC.

The CDR3 protein is CAISGTVKETQYF. The CDR3 coding sequence is TGTGCCATCAGCGGGACTGTAAAAGAGACCCAGTACTTC. The chain is built from TRBV10-3 and TRBJ2-5; D is perhaps TRBD2 (6 bases). The germline V and J ends were trimmed by 6 bases and 3 bases, with 11 bases remaining between them. This CDR3 is 13 amino acids long. Germline lookup yields CDR1 ENHRY and CDR2 SYGVKD.

The chain couples TRBV12-3 or TRBV12-4 to TRBJ2-1; 9 bases match TRBD1. The CDR3 has 12 amino acids. Losses at the gene ends were 5 bases for V and 10 bases for J; bases not matched to a gene: 3. The CDR3 loop is CASSTGGAEQFF. The CDR3, as DNA: TGTGCCAGCAGTACAGGGGGCGCCGAGCAGTTCTTC.

In its sample, this clonotype was seen once. The rearrangement joins TRBV20-1 to TRBJ1-5; D is perhaps TRBD1 (6 bases). Germline V CDR1 and CDR2: DFQATT, SNEGSKA (reference sequence). The V end was cut by 7 bases, the J end by 6 bases, with 13 bases between. The CDR3 is 12 residues long. The CDR3 nucleotides are TGCAGTGTCCGAGGGGGGGTTCAGCCCCAGCATTTT. Translating gives CSVRGGVQPQHF.

This clonotype was counted many times. This chain uses TRBV6-1 with TRBJ1-2; the D gene is possibly TRBD1 (5 bases). The CDR3 is 13 residues long. V shed 3 bases and J shed 8 bases, with 13 bases lying between them. CDR1 and CDR2 from the germline V gene are MNHNS and SASEGT. CDR3 in DNA: TGTGCCAGCAGTGATTCCGGGGGATCGGGCTACACCTTC. Its translation is CASSDSGGSGYTF.

This clonotype was seen just once. J is TRBJ2-7 and V is TRBV6-5; D not certain. V lost 4 bases to trimming and J lost 1 base, with 14 bases between them. The germline CDR1 and CDR2 sequences are MNHEY and SVGAGI. CDR3 length: 15 residues. CDR3 nucleotide sequence: TGTGCCAGCAGTTTCCACTTGGACCGATCCTACGAGCAGTACGTC. It codes for CASSFHLDRSYEQYV.

The sample holds many counts of this clonotype. The rearrangement joins TRBV12-3 or TRBV12-4 to TRBJ2-7; D gene ambiguous. The CDR3 sequence is 14 residues long. V was cut by 4 bases and J by 5 bases, with 15 bases left in between. The CDR3 nucleotides are TGTGCCAGCAGTTCACCTAGGACCGAAAACGAGCAGTACGTC. Amino acids: CASSSPRTENEQYV.

In this sample, this clonotype turned up many times. The rearrangement uses TRBV6-6 and TRBJ2-4; 7 bases map to TRBD1. V shed 8 bases and J 7 bases; nucleotides not matched to a gene: 5. The germline CDR1 and CDR2 sequences are MNHNY and SVGAGI (reference sequence). This CDR3 has 12 amino acids. CDR3 in amino acids: CASETGNNIQYF. CDR3 in DNA: TGTGCCAGCGAGACAGGGAATAACATTCAGTACTTC.

This chain uses TRBV12-3 or TRBV12-4 with TRBJ2-4; D might be TRBD1 or TRBD2, each matching 5 bases. V lost 8 bases to trimming and J lost 5 bases, with 10 bases between them. This CDR3 comprises 12 residues. DNA of the CDR3: TGTGCCAGCGGGGGTAATGAAAACATTCAGTACTTC. This gives the protein CASGGNENIQYF.

The V and J genes are TRBV7-9 and TRBJ1-5; possibly TRBD1 for D (6 bases). Per germline, CDR1 SEHNR and CDR2 FQNEAQ (reference sequence). The CDR3 consists of 14 residues. V was cut by 5 bases and J by 9 bases, with 17 bases left in between. This CDR3 reads CASSQTGGDLPQHF. Here the CDR3 DNA reads TGTGCCAGCAGCCAGACAGGAGGTGATCTGCCCCAGCATTTT.

The genes are TRBV24-1 and TRBJ2-3; D may be TRBD2 (6 bases). V shed 3 bases and J shed 3 bases, with 12 bases lying between them. This CDR3 is built from 15 residues. Germline V gene lookup returns CDR1 KGHDR and CDR2 SFDVKD. The CDR3 DNA sequence: TGTGCCACCAGTGATACCTCGACTAGTACAGATACGCAGTATTTT. This translates into CATSDTSTSTDTQYF.

This clonotype was counted at least ten times. The V gene is TRBV28, the J gene TRBJ2-7; D gene ambiguous. The germline V and J ends were trimmed by 3 bases and 2 bases, with 8 bases remaining between them. CDR1 and CDR2 (germline): MDHEN, SYDVKM. The length of the CDR3 is 13 residues. The CDR3 is CASSLKGPYEQYF. CDR3 coding DNA: TGTGCCAGCAGTTTGAAAGGGCCCTACGAGCAGTACTTC.

This clonotype occurred a few times. This chain connects TRBV14 to TRBJ1-3; weak D call: TRBD1 (5 bases). CDR1 and CDR2 from the germline V gene are SGHDN and FVKESK. This CDR3 comprises 15 residues. With 4 bases removed from V and 2 bases from J, the gap between germline ends came to 12 bases. The CDR3 protein is CASSRRSGAGNTIYF. For the CDR3, the DNA is TGTGCCAGCAGCCGTAGATCGGGGGCTGGAAACACCATATATTTT. Filled out from reference TRBV14 and TRBJ1-3, the complete variable domain reads EAGVTQFPSHSVIEKGQTVTLRCDPISGHDNLYWYRRVMGKEIKFLLHFVKESKQDESGMPNNRFLAERTGGTYSTLKVQPAELEDSGVYFCASSRRSGAGNTIYFGEGSWLTVV.

This clonotype occurred many times. This chain uses TRBV3-1 with TRBJ1-1, with unresolved D. The germline CDR1 and CDR2 sequences are LGHDT and YNNKEL (reference sequence). This CDR3 has 13 residues. V was pared by 1 base and J by 1 base, with 4 bases between. The CDR3 loop is CASSQVQNTEAFF. The CDR3 region has the DNA TGTGCCAGCAGCCAAGTCCAGAACACTGAAGCTTTCTTT. Together with reference TRBV3-1 and TRBJ1-1, the CDR3 gives the full variable domain: DTAVSQTPKYLVTQMGNDKSIKCEQNLGHDTMYWYKQDSKKFLKIMFSYNNKELIINETVPNRFSPKSPDKAHLNLHINSLELGDSAVYFCASSQVQNTEAFFGQGTRLTVV.